Following are 20 T cell receptor beta chains from one sample sequenced in a study of blood T cell repertoires in COVID-19. Measured with immunoSEQ multiplex PCR; TCRdb has only the in-frame clones, and not every one. The repertoire consists of 300,000 to 400,000 clones, with around 87% occurring once and the leading ten covering more than 3%. Sequencing used peripheral blood. The receptors stem from a woman aged 45-59 years with active or convalescent COVID-19.

The chain combines TRBV18 with TRBJ1-3, with D uncertain. The length of the CDR3 is 17 residues. The germline V and J ends were trimmed by 5 bases and 2 bases, with 19 bases remaining between them. The germline CDR1 and CDR2 sequences are KGHSH and LQKENI. The CDR3 is CASSASVGQRTGNTIYF. DNA for the CDR3: TGTGCCAGCTCAGCCTCCGTGGGCCAGAGAACTGGAAACACCATATATTTT. Together with reference TRBV18 and TRBJ1-3, the CDR3 gives the full variable domain: NAGVMQNPRHLVRRRGQEARLRCSPMKGHSHVYWYRQLPEEGLKFMVYLQKENIIDESGMPKERFSAEFPKEGPSILRIQQVVRGDSAAYFCASSASVGQRTGNTIYFGEGSWLTVV.

This sequence joins TRBV5-4 and TRBJ2-1; no clear D gene. CDR1 and CDR2 from the germline V gene are SGHNT and YYREEE (reference sequence). The CDR3 spans 16 residues. The V gene lost 0 bases and the J gene lost 5 bases, with 15 bases spanning the gap. The CDR3 protein is CASSLDPFSSDNEQFF. The CDR3 DNA reads TGTGCCAGCAGCTTGGATCCCTTTTCCAGCGACAATGAGCAGTTCTTC. Looking up the rest from reference TRBV5-4 and TRBJ2-1 gives the full variable domain: ETGVTQSPTHLIKTRGQQVTLRCSSQSGHNTVSWYQQALGQGPQFIFQYYREEENGRGNFPPRFSGLQFPNYSSELNVNALELDDSALYLCASSLDPFSSDNEQFFGPGTRLTVL.

J is TRBJ2-7 and V is TRBV28; possibly TRBD2 for D (6 bases). Germline loops: CDR1 MDHEN, CDR2 SYDVKM. This CDR3 is built from 13 residues. V dropped 6 bases and J dropped 1 base, with 10 bases sitting between them. The CDR3 DNA is TGTGCCAGCAGGGGGGGTGGATCCTACGAGCAGTACTTC. Its protein product is CASRGGGSYEQYF.

The chain couples TRBV27 to TRBJ1-6; 7 bases map to TRBD1. The CDR3 consists of 11 residues. Germline V CDR1 and CDR2: MNHEY, SMNVEV (reference sequence). V gave up 8 bases and J gave up 15 bases; unmatched junction bases: 7. CDR3 loop: CASRGAGGLHF. For the CDR3, the DNA is TGTGCCAGCCGCGGCGCAGGGGGCCTCCACTTT.

The chain couples TRBV7-9 to TRBJ1-3, with D possibly TRBD1 on 6 matching bases. The CDR3 is made up of 13 amino acids. Deletions cut 3 bases from V and 9 bases from J, with 12 bases between. CDR1 and CDR2 (germline): SEHNR, FQNEAQ (reference sequence). CDR3 in amino acids: CASSFRDTGTIYF. The CDR3 DNA is TGTGCCAGCAGCTTCCGGGACACTGGCACCATATATTTT.

This clone was seen just once. V and J are TRBV18 and TRBJ1-5, with 8 bases aligning to TRBD1. This CDR3 region has 16 residues. Germline assignment: CDR1 KGHSH and CDR2 LQKENI. With 2 bases clipped from V and 3 bases from J, the junction kept 6 bases outside the gene matches. The CDR3 nucleotides read TGTGCCAGCTCACCAGACAGGGGTTCCTCCAATCAGCCCCAGCATTTT. The encoded protein is CASSPDRGSSNQPQHF.

V and J are TRBV28 and TRBJ1-2; tentatively, D is TRBD1 (6 bases). Germline values: CDR1 MDHEN, CDR2 SYDVKM. This CDR3 is 11 amino acids long. CDR3 sequence (DNA): TGTGTAACAGGGCTGGACTATGGCTACACCTTC. As protein: CVTGLDYGYTF.

The chain has TRBV19 and TRBJ2-2; 9 nucleotides match TRBD1. V gave up 5 bases and J gave up 2 bases; unmatched junction bases: 9. Per germline, CDR1 LNHDA and CDR2 SQIVND (reference sequence). The CDR3 contains 17 residues. Here the CDR3 reads CASSRNHRGLNTGELFF. In DNA form, the CDR3 reads TGTGCCAGTAGTCGAAATCACAGGGGGCTAAACACCGGGGAGCTGTTTTTT.

This chain uses TRBV5-4 with TRBJ1-2; no clear D. The germline V gene has CDR1 SGHNT and CDR2 YYREEE (reference sequence). V was trimmed by 2 bases and J by 8 bases, leaving 13 bases between them. This CDR3 region has 13 residues. CDR3: CASSLGGIEGYTF. CDR3 bases: TGTGCCAGCAGCTTAGGAGGGATCGAGGGCTACACCTTC. Full variable domain (remainder filled in from reference TRBV5-4 and TRBJ1-2): ETGVTQSPTHLIKTRGQQVTLRCSSQSGHNTVSWYQQALGQGPQFIFQYYREEENGRGNFPPRFSGLQFPNYSSELNVNALELDDSALYLCASSLGGIEGYTFGSGTRLTVV.

The V gene is TRBV5-1, the J gene TRBJ2-1; 8 bases fit TRBD1. The V and J ends lost 2 bases and 12 bases, in that order; junction bases with no gene match: 13. The CDR3 is 15 residues long. Germline CDR1 SGHRS, CDR2 YFSETQ. CDR3 amino acids: CASSFSGDRTEGQFF. For the CDR3, the DNA is TGCGCCAGCAGCTTTAGTGGGGACAGGACAGAAGGGCAGTTCTTC.

This chain uses TRBV10-3 with TRBJ1-5, with 8 positions matching TRBD1. The CDR3 is made up of 14 amino acids. Trimming removed 3 bases from V and 11 bases from J; junction bases left unmatched: 9. Germline loops: CDR1 ENHRY, CDR2 SYGVKD. The CDR3 is CAISDMAGGAAQHF. CDR3 bases: TGTGCCATCAGTGATATGGCAGGGGGCGCGGCCCAGCATTTT.

The V call is TRBV19, the J call TRBJ2-7; 9 nucleotides match TRBD2. Looked up from germline, CDR1 is LNHDA and CDR2 is SQIVND (reference sequence). This CDR3 region has 15 residues. J lost 0 bases, V lost 5 bases, and 5 bases had no gene match. As DNA, the CDR3 is TGTGCCAGTAGTTCCCTAGCGGGGAGCTCCTACGAGCAGTACTTC. Its translation is CASSSLAGSSYEQYF.

The chain is built from TRBV5-4 and TRBJ1-1; weak D call: TRBD1 (6 bases). There are 13 residues in the CDR3. CDR1 and CDR2 (germline): SGHNT, YYREEE (reference sequence). V was trimmed by 4 bases and J by 11 bases, leaving 18 bases between them. The CDR3 sequence is CASSPKPGESAFF. CDR3 nucleotides: TGTGCCAGCAGCCCGAAGCCAGGGGAATCCGCTTTCTTT.

CDR3: CASSLAGSPYNEQFF. CDR3 DNA: TGTGCCAGCAGCCTAGCGGGGTCCCCCTACAATGAGCAGTTCTTC. This chain uses TRBV3-1 (or the pseudogene TRBV3-2) with TRBJ2-1; 8 nucleotides match TRBD2. With V trimmed by 4 bases and J by 2 bases, 4 bases remained unmatched. The CDR3 totals 15 residues. Looked up from germline, CDR1 is LGHDT and CDR2 is YNNKEL (reference sequence).

A note on this clone: One end of the junction does not line up with germline, which may come from a read error. In nucleotides, the CDR3 is TGCGCCAGCAGCCTCGGCGGGGGTAACAGTGAAGCTTTCTTT. This gives the protein CASSLGGGNSEAFF. The rearrangement uses TRBV5-1 and TRBJ1-1; possible D gene TRBD1, 5 bases. Germline CDR1 and CDR2: SGHRS and YFSETQ. The CDR3 totals 14 residues.

The V gene is TRBV5-1, the J gene TRBJ1-3; a possible D gene is TRBD1 (5 bases). This CDR3 spans 13 amino acids. With 4 bases removed from V and 0 bases from J, the gap between germline ends came to 5 bases. Per the germline V gene, CDR1 is SGHRS and CDR2 is YFSETQ. The CDR3 DNA follows: TGCGCCAGCAGCCAGGGCTCTGGAAACACCATATATTTT. As protein: CASSQGSGNTIYF.

This clone appeared a single time. This sequence joins TRBV7-2 and TRBJ2-1; TRBD2 agrees at 13 bases. The CDR3 spans 15 residues. V lost 1 base, J lost 10 bases, and 4 bases stayed unmatched. Germline V gives CDR1 SGHTA, CDR2 FQGNSA. The CDR3 DNA follows: TGTGCCAGCAGCTTAGAGACTAGCGGGGGGTCCGAGCAGTTCTTC. Its protein is CASSLETSGGSEQFF.

CDR3 in amino acids: CASSLGVNTEAFF. The CDR3 DNA sequence: TGCGCCAGCAGCCTCGGGGTTAACACTGAAGCTTTCTTT. This rearrangement joins TRBV4-1 to TRBJ1-1; no clear D. CDR3 length equals 13 residues. Germline CDR1 reads MGHRA; CDR2 reads YSYEKL. The V end was cut by 4 bases, the J end by 2 bases, with 8 bases between.

V is TRBV2 and J is TRBJ1-4; D is possibly TRBD1 (5 bases). V was shortened by 6 bases and J by 5 bases, with 13 bases between the two germline ends. This CDR3 contains 14 residues. CDR1 and CDR2 (germline): SNHLY, FYNNEI. The CDR3, as DNA: TGTGCCAGCAGGGAGACAGCGTTAAATGAAAAACTGTTTTTT. Protein product: CASRETALNEKLFF.

Ten or more counts support this clone. The chain couples TRBV7-8 to TRBJ1-1; D uncertain. Trimming left V 1 base short and J 10 bases short, with 10 bases between. This CDR3 is 12 amino acids long. Germline lookup yields CDR1 SGHVS and CDR2 FQNEAQ. The CDR3 here is CASSLELAAAFF. CDR3 DNA: TGTGCCAGCAGCTTAGAACTCGCGGCAGCTTTCTTT.